This T cell receptor beta chain stems from a study of T cells in Graves' hyperthyroidism and ophthalmopathy. V was clipped by 0 bases and J by 7 bases, with 3 bases between them. The CDR3 loop spans 11 amino acids. In this sample, this clonotype turned up many times. RNA transcripts yielded amplified TCR beta CDR3 regions. HTBI primers were employed in a first-round RT-PCR of the TCR CDR3. TCRdb processed the multiplex PCR reads anew with MiXCR; each CDR3 protein has one entry. The data hold a few hundred thousand distinct CDR3 sequences, with 11% to 15% observed a single time. This chain connects TRBV12-3 or TRBV12-4 to TRBJ1-1; D not certain. The clonotype was recovered from a woman younger than 45 with Graves' hyperthyroidism that later progressed to Graves' ophthalmopathy. The sample taken for sequencing was blood. The CDR3 here is CASSLASEAFF. In DNA, the CDR3 is TGTGCCAGCAGTTTAGCCAGTGAAGCTTTCTTT.